Shown below are 31 T cell receptor beta chains from a single sample sequenced in a study of glioma-infiltrating T cells. Using RNA template, CDR3s of TCR alpha and beta were amplified with iRepertoire arm-PCR. MiXCR, run by TCRdb on the multiplex PCR reads, gives a single entry per CDR3 protein. The sample yields under 150,000 distinct CDR3 sequences, 39% seen once. Sequenced: glioma tissue, nonneoplastic brain tissue, or PBMCs (not recorded which). These receptors were taken from a human donor with low-grade glioma or glioblastoma, undergoing nonglioma brain surgery, or in good health (not recorded which).

The V call is TRBV27, the J call TRBJ1-4, with TRBD1 matching 9 bases. CDR3 size: 16 residues. Germline-derived CDR1 and CDR2 are MNHEY and SMNVEV (reference sequence). Losses at the gene ends were 5 bases for V and 4 bases for J; bases not matched to a gene: 8. CDR3 DNA: TGTGCCAGCAGTCCCTTAGGGACAGGGTATAATGAAAAACTGTTTTTT. Protein product: CASSPLGTGYNEKLFF.

A note on this clonotype: One end of the junction does not line up with germline, which may come from a read error. The chain has TRBV6-1 and TRBJ2-7, with D perhaps matching TRBD1 (6 bases). Germline V gene lookup returns CDR1 MNHNS and CDR2 SASEGT. This CDR3 region has 13 residues. DNA of the CDR3: TGTGCCAGCAGCTTACAGGGAGCCTACGAGCAGCACTTC. Translated, it gives CASSLQGAYEQHF.

The J gene is TRBJ2-7, the V gene TRBV6-2 or TRBV6-3; D gene unclear. The germline V gene encodes CDR1 MNHEY and CDR2 SVGEGT. V lost 7 bases to trimming and J lost 2 bases, with 12 bases between them. This CDR3 is 13 amino acids long. The CDR3 DNA reads TGTGCCAGCACCGACTGGGGTACCTACGAGCAGTACTTC. Translated: CASTDWGTYEQYF.

This clonotype was recorded once. The chain carries TRBV6-6 and TRBJ1-5; no clear D gene. The V gene's germline CDR1 is MNHNY and CDR2 SVGAGI (reference sequence). The CDR3 is 15 amino acids. V was pared by 4 bases and J by 8 bases, with 18 bases between. CDR3 sequence reads: CASSFQPGLREPQHF. DNA for the CDR3: TGTGCCAGCAGTTTTCAACCGGGCCTCCGGGAGCCCCAGCATTTT.

This chain connects TRBV6-1 to TRBJ1-5; TRBD1 matches at 11 bases. Per the germline V gene, CDR1 is MNHNS and CDR2 is SASEGT. The CDR3 is 15 residues long. V was pared by 7 bases and J by 5 bases, with 7 bases of the junction left unmatched. CDR3 sequence (DNA): TGTGCCAGCACGAGAGGACAGGGGGCCCATCAGCCCCAGCATTTT. Its protein is CASTRGQGAHQPQHF.

The V and J genes are TRBV30 and TRBJ1-1; maybe TRBD1 (6 bases). Germline V CDR1 and CDR2: GTSNPN, SVGIG (reference sequence). The CDR3 covers 14 residues. The V gene lost 2 bases and the J gene lost 7 bases, with 17 bases spanning the gap. The CDR3, as DNA: TGTGCCTGGAGTACGGGGGGGCGATCGAATGAAGCTTTCTTT. Translating it yields CAWSTGGRSNEAFF.

This clonotype has more than one count but fewer than ten. The chain carries TRBV20-1 and TRBJ2-5; 10 bases match TRBD2. V was clipped by 5 bases and J by 7 bases; unmatched bases: 10. CDR1 DFQATT and CDR2 SNEGSKA come from the germline V gene (reference sequence). The CDR3 consists of 14 residues. CDR3 bases: TGCAGTGCTGAGCGGGAGGGCCGACTTGGGACCCAGTACTTC. The encoded protein is CSAEREGRLGTQYF.

To note about this clonotype: A junction boundary mismatches the germline segment, possibly from a read error. The chain employs TRBV7-2 and TRBJ2-7; D may be TRBD1 (5 bases). The CDR3 runs 13 residues. Germline V gene sequence: CDR1 SGHTA, CDR2 FQGNSA. In DNA, the CDR3 is TGCGCCAGCAGCCAGGGCAGGGAATACGAGCAGTACTTC. It yields the protein CASSQGREYEQYF.

The chain uses TRBV6-1 and TRBJ2-1; D is unclear. This CDR3 comprises 16 residues. The germline V gene encodes CDR1 MNHNS and CDR2 SASEGT. Trimming removed 5 bases at V and 0 bases at J, with 14 bases between. The chain's CDR3 is CASSLTVIPSYNEQFF. In nucleotides, the CDR3 is TGTGCCAGCAGTCTCACCGTGATCCCCTCCTACAATGAGCAGTTCTTC.

The V call is TRBV19, the J call TRBJ1-1; 8 nucleotides line up with TRBD1. The CDR3 is 15 amino acids. CDR1 and CDR2 (germline): LNHDA, SQIVND (reference sequence). V was clipped by 5 bases and J by 0 bases; unmatched bases: 5. The CDR3 bases are TGTGCCAGTAGTCTCCGGGACAGGTTGAACACTGAAGCTTTCTTT. It translates to CASSLRDRLNTEAFF.

The chain carries TRBV4-1 and TRBJ2-6; no reliable D call. The CDR3 length is 16 residues. CDR1 MGHRA and CDR2 YSYEKL come from the germline V gene. V gave up 4 bases and J gave up 0 bases, with 10 bases separating them. The CDR3 here is CASSLIPGSGANVLTF. CDR3 nucleotides: TGCGCCAGCAGCCTTATCCCGGGCTCTGGGGCCAACGTCCTGACTTTC.

This clonotype was observed a few times. The CDR3 spells CASSLGLEGNEQFF. The CDR3 nucleotides are TGTGCCAGCAGTCTAGGACTAGAGGGCAATGAGCAGTTCTTC. This chain uses TRBV28 with TRBJ2-1, with 7 nucleotides matching TRBD2. Germline V gene lookup returns CDR1 MDHEN and CDR2 SYDVKM. This CDR3 region has 14 residues. Losses at the gene ends were 5 bases for V and 6 bases for J; bases not matched to a gene: 7. Variable domain in full (rest from reference TRBV28 and TRBJ2-1): DVKVTQSSRYLVKRTGEKVFLECVQDMDHENMFWYRQDPGLGLRLIYFSYDVKMKEKGDIPEGYSVSREKKERFSLILESASTNQTSMYLCASSLGLEGNEQFFGPGTRLTVL.

This clonotype was observed at least ten times. This chain joins TRBV20-1 and TRBJ1-1; D is undetermined. V lost 6 bases, J lost 1 base, and 6 bases lay in between. This CDR3 has 11 residues. Per the germline V gene, CDR1 is DFQATT and CDR2 is SNEGSKA (reference sequence). In DNA, the CDR3 is TGCAGTGCCACAAAGAACACTGAAGCTTTCTTT. Protein product: CSATKNTEAFF.

CDR3 sequence (DNA): TGCGCCAGCAATGCGGGGGACAGGGGAGTAGATCAGCCCCAGCATTTT. Amino acid sequence: CASNAGDRGVDQPQHF. This sequence joins TRBV10-1 and TRBJ1-5, with 10 bases identical to TRBD1. Germline V lookup: CDR1 WNHNN, CDR2 SYGVQD (reference sequence). This CDR3 is 16 amino acids long. Trimming took 7 bases from V and 5 from J; bases not matched to a gene: 11.

The CDR3 DNA sequence: TGTGCTAGTGGTTTGAGTTCGGCGGAGACCCAGTACTTC. As protein: CASGLSSAETQYF. This chain joins TRBV12-5 and TRBJ2-5, with D unresolved. The V and J ends lost 2 bases and 5 bases respectively, with 9 bases between them. The CDR3 totals 13 residues. Looked up from germline, CDR1 is LGHNT and CDR2 is FRNRAP.

This clonotype has a handful of counts. The chain joins TRBV28 to TRBJ1-5; TRBD1 aligns across 9 bases. Germline V gives CDR1 MDHEN, CDR2 SYDVKM. CDR3 length: 16 amino acids. V shed 5 bases, J shed 5 bases, and the junction held 10 bases outside the gene matches. The CDR3 DNA follows: TGTGCCAGCAGTCCCAACACACAGGGGGCCCATCAGCCCCAGCATTTT. It yields the protein CASSPNTQGAHQPQHF.

With respect to this clonotype: The junction differs from germline at one of its ends, possibly a read error. The V and J genes are TRBV4-2 and TRBJ2-1, with D maybe TRBD2 (6 bases). The CDR3 has 14 amino acids. The germline gives CDR1 LGHNA, CDR2 YNFKEQ. CDR3 DNA sequence: TGTGCCAGCAGCCCCGCCCGGGAGTTCAATGAGAAGTTCTTC. This sequence encodes CASSPAREFNEKFF.

This clonotype was recorded at least ten times. The chain joins TRBV28 to TRBJ1-6; TRBD1 matches 8 bases. Looked up from germline, CDR1 is MDHEN and CDR2 is SYDVKM. The CDR3 length is 14 residues. Losses at the gene ends were 6 bases for V and 7 bases for J; bases not matched to a gene: 5. The CDR3 DNA reads TGTGCCAGCAGCGTCGGACAGGGAAATTCACCCCTCCACTTT. It is translated as CASSVGQGNSPLHF.

The rearrangement links TRBV6-1 to TRBJ2-5; TRBD2 aligns across 7 bases. The CDR3 covers 17 residues. The V segment lost 5 bases and the J segment 3 bases; nucleotides outside the gene matches: 15. From germline, CDR1 is MNHNS and CDR2 SASEGT. CDR3 DNA: TGTGCCAGCAGTTTATCCGTAGGGCGAGCGGGGAAAGAGACCCAGTACTTC. Its translation is CASSLSVGRAGKETQYF.

As DNA, the CDR3 is TGTGCCAGCAGTCTCTCCCTAGCGGGGCCACAAGAGACCCAGTACTTC. Translated: CASSLSLAGPQETQYF. The chain carries TRBV6-1 and TRBJ2-5, with 9 bases lining up with TRBD2. The length of the CDR3 is 16 residues. Germline values: CDR1 MNHNS, CDR2 SASEGT. V gave up 5 bases and J gave up 2 bases; unmatched junction bases: 9.

This chain links TRBV11-1 with TRBJ1-1, with D maybe TRBD1 (5 bases). V lost 4 bases and J lost 1, with 13 bases in between. Germline V gene lookup returns CDR1 SGHAT and CDR2 FQDESV (reference sequence). This CDR3 has 15 amino acids. The chain's CDR3 is CASSSSGRENTEAFF. Here the CDR3 DNA reads TGTGCCAGCAGCTCCTCCGGCAGGGAGAACACTGAAGCTTTCTTT.

This clonotype was observed at least ten times. V and J are TRBV7-8 and TRBJ2-3; 12 bases are shared with TRBD2. Germline loops: CDR1 SGHVS, CDR2 FQNEAQ. The CDR3 consists of 13 residues. V dropped 5 bases and J dropped 8; count of bases not matched to a gene: 2. The CDR3 reads CASSGTSGSTQYF. Written as DNA, the CDR3 is TGTGCCAGCAGCGGGACTAGCGGGTCTACGCAGTATTTT.

This clonotype came up a few times. For the CDR3, the DNA is TGCAGTGCTAGTTTGCGACTAGCGAATGAGCAGTTCTTC. This gives the protein CSASLRLANEQFF. V is TRBV20-1 and J is TRBJ2-1, with 8 bases aligning to TRBD2. V was pared by 3 bases and J by 7 bases, with 5 bases of the junction left unmatched. CDR1 DFQATT and CDR2 SNEGSKA come from the germline V gene (reference sequence). The CDR3 runs to 13 residues.

The rearrangement joins TRBV12-5 to TRBJ1-1; D not certain. The CDR3 is made up of 18 amino acids. Germline-derived CDR1 and CDR2 are LGHNT and FRNRAP. V gave up 1 base and J gave up 0 bases, with 18 bases separating them. The CDR3 protein is CASGLETDGEEMNTEAFF. In DNA, the CDR3 is TGTGCTAGTGGTTTGGAAACTGACGGCGAAGAAATGAACACTGAAGCTTTCTTT.

This clonotype has ten or more counts. The rearrangement links TRBV6-2 or TRBV6-3 to TRBJ1-1, with D unclear. The V and J ends lost 2 bases and 8 bases respectively, with 12 bases between them. This CDR3 has 13 residues. Germline CDR1 is MNHEY and CDR2 is SVGEGT. CDR3 DNA: TGTGCCAGCAGTTACGCGGGGAAGGCCGAAGCTTTCTTT. Translated: CASSYAGKAEAFF.

This clonotype was picked up many times. J is TRBJ2-5 and V is TRBV6-2 or TRBV6-3; 7 bases map to TRBD2. This CDR3 comprises 16 residues. Germline V gene data show CDR1 as MNHEY and CDR2 as SVGEGT. V was pared by 0 bases and J by 2 bases, with 6 bases of the junction left unmatched. CDR3 sequence: CASSYSVGGLQETQYF. In DNA form, the CDR3 reads TGTGCCAGCAGTTACTCCGTGGGAGGGCTACAAGAGACCCAGTACTTC.

This clonotype came up once. The genes are TRBV4-1 and TRBJ2-5; 11 nucleotides line up with TRBD2. The CDR3 spans 17 residues. With 2 bases clipped from V and 5 bases from J, the junction kept 10 bases outside the gene matches. Germline V gives CDR1 MGHRA, CDR2 YSYEKL. CDR3 sequence (DNA): TGCGCCAGCAGCCAACTGGGACTAGCGGCGAATGGGGAGACCCAGTACTTC. As protein: CASSQLGLAANGETQYF.

The gene calls are TRBV7-2 and TRBJ1-2; 10 bases match TRBD1. The length of the CDR3 is 18 residues. The V gene end was trimmed by 1 base and the J gene end by 0 bases; junction bases not matched to a gene: 8. Germline CDR1 and CDR2: SGHTA and FQGNSA. DNA for the CDR3: TGTGCCAGCAGCTTAGTGCGGACAGGGGGTTTAACTAACTATGGCTACACCTTC. Amino acids: CASSLVRTGGLTNYGYTF.

CDR3 protein: CASSQGGRAGQPQHF. The CDR3 nucleotides are TGTGCCAGCAGCCAAGGCGGCAGGGCGGGTCAGCCCCAGCATTTT. The genes are TRBV3-1 and TRBJ1-5, with D possibly matching TRBD1 (5 bases). CDR3 length equals 15 residues. V was pared by 1 base and J by 6 bases, with 13 bases between. Looked up from germline, CDR1 is LGHDT and CDR2 is YNNKEL (reference sequence).

This chain links TRBV27 with TRBJ2-3; 7 bases are a match to TRBD2. The CDR3 totals 14 residues. Germline V gives CDR1 MNHEY, CDR2 SMNVEV (reference sequence). After removal of 8 bases from V and 1 base from J, the junction contained 6 bases not matched to a gene. CDR3 nucleotide sequence: TGTGCCAGCTCGGGACTATTACGCACAGATACGCAGTATTTT. This gives the protein CASSGLLRTDTQYF.

V and J are TRBV27 and TRBJ2-7; TRBD2 matches 12 bases. V trimming: 5 bases; J trimming: 9 bases; junction bases outside the gene matches: 11. This CDR3 comprises 15 residues. Per the germline V gene, CDR1 is MNHEY and CDR2 is SMNVEV (reference sequence). CDR3 protein: CASSARLAGATLQYF. The CDR3 bases are TGTGCCAGCAGTGCGAGACTAGCGGGAGCGACTCTGCAGTACTTC.